The source of this T cell receptor beta chain is a study of cytomegalovirus exposure and HLA in healthy donors. The CDR3 covers 14 residues. V gave up 2 bases and J gave up 4 bases; unmatched junction bases: 0. Germline lookup yields CDR1 SGHNT and CDR2 YYREEE (reference sequence). In this sample, this clone turned up a few times. The PCR made use of 60 Vbeta and 13 Jbeta primers. Only in-frame clones appear in the TCRdb table, and some are missing; sequencing was by immunoSEQ multiplex PCR. The table has some 150,000 clones, 60% to 70% seen once. Sequenced material: PBMCs. The TCR sequence derives from a woman aged 60-70 years in good health and CMV-seropositive. This sequence joins TRBV5-4 and TRBJ2-7; 13 bases are a match to TRBD2. CDR3 protein: CASSLLAGGYEQYF. CDR3 DNA: TGTGCCAGCAGCTTACTAGCGGGAGGGTACGAGCAGTACTTC.